This T cell receptor beta chain was found in a study of blood T cell repertoires in COVID-19. Study background: Acute-phase and convalescent COVID-19 samples originated in the United States, Italy and Spain. T cells, B-cell-depleted T cells, or PBMCs provided the cDNA or gDNA that served as material.

This clone has just a few counts. Enrolled during active infection, Seattle patients were then followed longitudinally. Authors' analysis steps: Reference gene primer amplification gave nucleated cell count estimates. Profiling relied on immunoSEQ multiplex PCR, and the TCRdb table lists in-frame clones only, not all of them. For V, J and clone size, that table is used; D and trimming come from the DNA. The sample records about 120,000 clones, approximately 85% being singletons. This CDR3 has 12 amino acids. J gave up 7 bases and V 5 bases, and 4 bases lay outside the gene matches. From germline, CDR1 is MNHEY and CDR2 SVGAGI.

The chain carries TRBV6-5 and TRBJ1-2, with 7 bases lining up with TRBD1. The TCR sequence derives from a woman in her fifties or sixties with COVID-19, enrolled during active disease. The sample was peripheral blood. CDR3 protein: CASSQQGGGYTF. CDR3 sequence (DNA): TGTGCCAGCAGTCAGCAGGGGGGTGGCTACACCTTC.